This entry is about one T cell receptor beta chain. Assay: immunoSEQ multiplex PCR; the TCRdb copy retains only in-frame clones and omits some. The repertoire has nearly 250,000 clones, around 86% of them found once; the top ten carry around 1.7%. The sample is drawn from a study of blood T cell repertoires in COVID-19. Study-level information: Nucleic acid was either cDNA or gDNA, and it came from T cells, B-cell-depleted T cells, or PBMCs.

Trimming took off 4 bases at V and 6 bases at J, with 11 bases between the two ends. In germline, CDR1 is SGHRS, CDR2 YFSETQ. The CDR3 spans 13 residues. The receptor comes from a woman aged 55-75 years who had recovered from COVID-19. The chain uses TRBV5-1 and TRBJ1-5, with D possibly matching TRBD1 (5 bases). Material for sequencing was peripheral blood. CDR3: CASSPLRGQPQHF. Here the CDR3 DNA reads TGCGCCAGCAGCCCCCTAAGGGGTCAGCCCCAGCATTTT.